A single sample is the source of the 3 T cell receptor beta chains below, sequenced in a study of long-term antiretroviral therapy in people with HIV. They ran version v3.0 of the immunoSEQ assay at survey level. Profiled with immunoSEQ multiplex PCR; TCRdb holds only in-frame clones, not every one. The table includes fewer than 20,000 clones, roughly 72% detected once. This material consisted of unsorted PBMCs, taken just under 2.6 years before starting antiretroviral therapy. The source is a woman aged 45 to 65 with HIV.

V gene TRBV27 combines with J gene TRBJ2-3, with D unresolved. Trimming shortened V by 4 bases and J by 9 bases, and 17 bases separated the two germline ends. This CDR3 spans 14 amino acids. CDR1 MNHEY and CDR2 SMNVEV come from the germline V gene (reference sequence). CDR3 protein: CASSSPSRLLTQYF. The DNA of the CDR3 is TGTGCCAGCAGTTCCCCCTCTAGATTACTGACGCAGTATTTT.

The CDR3 spells CASSPWGGRTDTQYF. The DNA for the CDR3 is TGTGCCAGCAGCCCCTGGGGGGGCCGAACAGATACGCAGTATTTT. The chain combines TRBV6-5 with TRBJ2-3; possibly TRBD2 for D (7 bases). V gave up 6 bases and J gave up 3 bases, with 16 bases separating them. Germline assignment: CDR1 MNHEY and CDR2 SVGAGI. This CDR3 contains 15 residues.

V and J are TRBV5-4 and TRBJ2-2; 7 nucleotides align to TRBD2. This CDR3 contains 14 residues. The ends lost 6 bases at V and 6 bases at J; junction bases unmatched: 8. CDR1 SGHNT and CDR2 YYREEE come from the germline V gene (reference sequence). In DNA form, the CDR3 reads TGTGCCAGCACCTTTTGGGGGGGTCCCGGGGAGCTGTTTTTT. Translated, it gives CASTFWGGPGELFF.